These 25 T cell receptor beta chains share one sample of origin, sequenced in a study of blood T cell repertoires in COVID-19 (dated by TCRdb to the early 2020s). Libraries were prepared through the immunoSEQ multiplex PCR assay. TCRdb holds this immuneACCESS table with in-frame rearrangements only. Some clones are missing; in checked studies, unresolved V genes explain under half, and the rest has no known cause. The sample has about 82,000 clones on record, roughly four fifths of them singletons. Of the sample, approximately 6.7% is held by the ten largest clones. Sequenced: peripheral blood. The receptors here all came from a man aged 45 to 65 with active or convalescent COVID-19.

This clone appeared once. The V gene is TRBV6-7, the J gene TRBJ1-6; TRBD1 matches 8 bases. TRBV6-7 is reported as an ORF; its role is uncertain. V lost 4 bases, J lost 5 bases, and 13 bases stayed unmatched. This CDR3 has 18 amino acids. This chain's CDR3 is CASSFPWTGIIDNSPLHF. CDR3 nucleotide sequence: TGTGCCAGCAGTTTCCCTTGGACAGGGATAATAGATAATTCACCCCTCCACTTT.

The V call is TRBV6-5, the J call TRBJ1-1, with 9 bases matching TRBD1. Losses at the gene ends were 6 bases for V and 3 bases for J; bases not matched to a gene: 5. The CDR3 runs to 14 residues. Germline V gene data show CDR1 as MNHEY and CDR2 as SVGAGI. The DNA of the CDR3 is TGTGCCAGCAGAAGGGACAGGGTCGACACTGAAGCTTTCTTT. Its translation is CASRRDRVDTEAFF.

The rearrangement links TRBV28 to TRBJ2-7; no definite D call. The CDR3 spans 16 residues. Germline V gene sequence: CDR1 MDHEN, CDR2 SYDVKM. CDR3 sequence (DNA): TGTGTCAGCAGTTTATCCTCAACCGGTGCCCCCTACGAGCAGTACGTC. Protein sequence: CVSSLSSTGAPYEQYV.

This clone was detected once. The DNA for the CDR3 is TGTGCCAGCAGCTTCGTAGGGGGCTTAGGAGTTTACAATGAGCAGTTCTTC. It codes for CASSFVGGLGVYNEQFF. The J gene is TRBJ2-1, the V gene TRBV7-9, with TRBD1 matching over 7 bases. CDR1 is SEHNR and CDR2 is FQNEAQ in the germline V gene (reference sequence). The CDR3 is 17 residues long. V was clipped by 3 bases and J by 4 bases; unmatched bases: 12.

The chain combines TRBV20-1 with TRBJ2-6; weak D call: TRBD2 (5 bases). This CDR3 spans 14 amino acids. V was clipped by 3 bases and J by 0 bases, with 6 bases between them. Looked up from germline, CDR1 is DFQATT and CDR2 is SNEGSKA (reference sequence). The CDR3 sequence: CSASDYSGANVLTF. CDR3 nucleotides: TGCAGTGCTAGTGACTACTCTGGGGCCAACGTCCTGACTTTC.

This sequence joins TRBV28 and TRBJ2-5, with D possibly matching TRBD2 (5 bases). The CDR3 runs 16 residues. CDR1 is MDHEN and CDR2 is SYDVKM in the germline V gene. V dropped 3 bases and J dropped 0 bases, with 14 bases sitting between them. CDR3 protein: CASSFSRGGYQETQYF. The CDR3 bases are TGTGCCAGCAGTTTTTCCCGGGGTGGGTACCAAGAGACCCAGTACTTC.

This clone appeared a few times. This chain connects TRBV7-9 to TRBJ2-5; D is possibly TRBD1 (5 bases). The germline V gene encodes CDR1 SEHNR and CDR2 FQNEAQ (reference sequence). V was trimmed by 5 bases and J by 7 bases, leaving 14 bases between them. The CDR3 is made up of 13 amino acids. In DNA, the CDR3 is TGTGCCAGCAGCCAGGGCCAGGGCGGGACCCAGTACTTC. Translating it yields CASSQGQGGTQYF.

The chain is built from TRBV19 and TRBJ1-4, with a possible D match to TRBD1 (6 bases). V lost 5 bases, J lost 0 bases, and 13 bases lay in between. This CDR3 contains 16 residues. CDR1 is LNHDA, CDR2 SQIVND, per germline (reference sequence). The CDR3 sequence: CASSATGAATNEKLFF. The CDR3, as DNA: TGTGCCAGTAGTGCGACAGGCGCGGCAACTAATGAAAAACTGTTTTTT. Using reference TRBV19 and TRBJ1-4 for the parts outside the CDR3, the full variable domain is DGGITQSPKYLFRKEGQNVTLSCEQNLNHDAMYWYRQDPGQGLRLIYYSQIVNDFQKGDIAEGYSVSREKKESFPLTVTSAQKNPTAFYLCASSATGAATNEKLFFGSGTQLSVL.

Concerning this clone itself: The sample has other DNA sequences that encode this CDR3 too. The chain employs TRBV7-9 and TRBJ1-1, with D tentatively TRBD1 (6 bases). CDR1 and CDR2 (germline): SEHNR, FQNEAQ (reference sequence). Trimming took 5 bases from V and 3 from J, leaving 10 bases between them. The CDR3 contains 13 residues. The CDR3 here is CASSLEGDTEAFF. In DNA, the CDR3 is TGTGCCAGCAGCCTAGAGGGGGACACTGAAGCTTTCTTT.

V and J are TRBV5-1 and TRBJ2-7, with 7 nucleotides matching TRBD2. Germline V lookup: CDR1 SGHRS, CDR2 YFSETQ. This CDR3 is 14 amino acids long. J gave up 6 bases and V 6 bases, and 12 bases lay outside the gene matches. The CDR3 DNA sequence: TGCGCCAGCACCCCGGGGGGAAAAACAGGCGAGCAGTACGTC. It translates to CASTPGGKTGEQYV.

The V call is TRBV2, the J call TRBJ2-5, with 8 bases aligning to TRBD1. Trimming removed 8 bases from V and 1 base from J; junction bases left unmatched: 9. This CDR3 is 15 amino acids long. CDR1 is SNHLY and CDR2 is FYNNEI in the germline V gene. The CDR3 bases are TGTGCCAGCCTTGGTCAGGGGGCTCTCCAAGAGACCCAGTACTTC. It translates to CASLGQGALQETQYF.

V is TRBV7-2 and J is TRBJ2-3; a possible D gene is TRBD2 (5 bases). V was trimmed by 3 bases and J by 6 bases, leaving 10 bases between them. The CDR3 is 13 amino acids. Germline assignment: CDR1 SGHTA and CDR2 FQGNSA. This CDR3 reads CASSFGSSDTQYF. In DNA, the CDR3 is TGTGCCAGCAGCTTTGGGAGCTCGGATACGCAGTATTTT.

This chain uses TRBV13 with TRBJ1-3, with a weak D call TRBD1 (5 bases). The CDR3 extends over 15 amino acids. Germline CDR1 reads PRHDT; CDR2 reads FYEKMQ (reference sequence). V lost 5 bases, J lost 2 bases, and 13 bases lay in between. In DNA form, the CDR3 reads TGTGCCAGCAGCGGCCTGGGGGGAACTGGAAACACCATATATTTT. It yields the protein CASSGLGGTGNTIYF.

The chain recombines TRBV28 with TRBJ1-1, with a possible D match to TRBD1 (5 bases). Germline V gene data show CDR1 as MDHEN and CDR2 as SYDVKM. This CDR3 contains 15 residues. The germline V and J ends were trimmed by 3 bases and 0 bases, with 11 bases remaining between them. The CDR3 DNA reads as TGTGCCAGCAGTTTTACAGGCGTTATGAACACTGAAGCTTTCTTT. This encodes CASSFTGVMNTEAFF.

The CDR3 sequence is CASSLGQGGYTF. In nucleotides, the CDR3 is TGTGCCAGCAGTCTCGGACAGGGGGGCTACACCTTC. V usage is TRBV28 and J usage is TRBJ1-2, with 9 nucleotides matching TRBD1. The J segment lost 8 bases and the V segment lost 5 bases, leaving 3 bases of the junction unmatched. This CDR3 is built from 12 residues. Per the germline V gene, CDR1 is MDHEN and CDR2 is SYDVKM.

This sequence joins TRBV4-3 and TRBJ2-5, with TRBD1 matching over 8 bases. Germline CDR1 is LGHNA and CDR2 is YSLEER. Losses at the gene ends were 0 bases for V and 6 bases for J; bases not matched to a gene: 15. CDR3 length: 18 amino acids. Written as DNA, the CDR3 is TGCGCCAGCAGCCAAGATCGCCGGGCCGGGACAGGTTCGAAGACCCAGTACTTC. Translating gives CASSQDRRAGTGSKTQYF.

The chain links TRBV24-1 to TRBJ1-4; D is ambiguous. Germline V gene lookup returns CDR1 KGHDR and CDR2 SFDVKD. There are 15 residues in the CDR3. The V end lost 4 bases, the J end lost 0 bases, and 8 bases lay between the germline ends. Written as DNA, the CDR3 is TGTGCCACCAGTGACAACAGTGCAACTAATGAAAAACTGTTTTTT. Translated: CATSDNSATNEKLFF.

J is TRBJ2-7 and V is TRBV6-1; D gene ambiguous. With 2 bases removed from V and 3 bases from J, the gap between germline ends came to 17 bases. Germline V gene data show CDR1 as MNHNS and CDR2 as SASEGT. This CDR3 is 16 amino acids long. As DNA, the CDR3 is TGTGCCAGCAGTGAACCGACTGCTTGGCCATACTACGAGCAGTACTTC. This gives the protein CASSEPTAWPYYEQYF.

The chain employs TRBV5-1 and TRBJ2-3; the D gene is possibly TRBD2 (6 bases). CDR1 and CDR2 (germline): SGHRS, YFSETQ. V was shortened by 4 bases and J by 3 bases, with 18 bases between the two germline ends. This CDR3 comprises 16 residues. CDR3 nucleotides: TGCGCCAGCAGCCCAACGGGGTCGGGGGTGACAGATACGCAGTATTTT. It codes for CASSPTGSGVTDTQYF.

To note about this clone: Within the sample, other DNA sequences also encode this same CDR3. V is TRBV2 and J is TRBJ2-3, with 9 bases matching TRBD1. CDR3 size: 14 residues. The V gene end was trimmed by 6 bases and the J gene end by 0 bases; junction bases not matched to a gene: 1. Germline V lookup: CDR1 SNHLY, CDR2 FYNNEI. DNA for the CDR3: TGTGCCAGCAGGGACAGGGGAAGCACAGATACGCAGTATTTT. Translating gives CASRDRGSTDTQYF.

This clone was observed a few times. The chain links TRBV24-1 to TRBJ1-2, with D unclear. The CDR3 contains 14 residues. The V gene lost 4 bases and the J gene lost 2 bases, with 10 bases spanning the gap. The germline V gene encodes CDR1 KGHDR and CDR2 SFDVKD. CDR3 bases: TGTGCCACCAGTGACTACCTCGGGAACTATGGCTACACCTTC. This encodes CATSDYLGNYGYTF.

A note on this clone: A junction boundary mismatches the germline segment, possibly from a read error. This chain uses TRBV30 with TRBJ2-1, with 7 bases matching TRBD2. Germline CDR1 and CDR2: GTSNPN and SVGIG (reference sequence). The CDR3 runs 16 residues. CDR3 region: CAWNVGLGEGYNEQFF. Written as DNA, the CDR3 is TGTGCCTGGAACGTAGGGCTAGGGGAGGGGTACAACGAGCAGTTCTTC.

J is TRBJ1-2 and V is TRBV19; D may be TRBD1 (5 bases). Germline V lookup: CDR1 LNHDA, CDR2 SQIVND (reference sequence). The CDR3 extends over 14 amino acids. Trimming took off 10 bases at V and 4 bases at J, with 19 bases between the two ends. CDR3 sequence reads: CATTDINAGYGYTF. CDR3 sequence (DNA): TGTGCCACCACGGACATCAACGCAGGCTATGGCTACACCTTC.

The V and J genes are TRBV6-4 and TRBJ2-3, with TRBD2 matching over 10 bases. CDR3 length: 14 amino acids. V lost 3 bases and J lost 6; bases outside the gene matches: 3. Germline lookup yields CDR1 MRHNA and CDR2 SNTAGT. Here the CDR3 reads CASSESGGADTQYF. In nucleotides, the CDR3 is TGTGCCAGCAGTGAAAGCGGGGGGGCCGATACGCAGTATTTT.

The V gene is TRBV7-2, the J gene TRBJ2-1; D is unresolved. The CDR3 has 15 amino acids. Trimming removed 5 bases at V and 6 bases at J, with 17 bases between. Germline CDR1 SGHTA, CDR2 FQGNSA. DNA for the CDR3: TGTGCCAGCAGCCCAACAAGGCTAGTAACCAATGAGCAGTTCTTC. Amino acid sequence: CASSPTRLVTNEQFF.